This T cell receptor (beta chain) was found in a study of post-analysis software for immune sequencing data. Study background: Relapsing-remitting, secondary progressive and progressive-relapsing forms of multiple sclerosis all featured among disease courses.

Unique molecular identifiers were carried by the TCR beta cDNA libraries. It was from about 0.98 to 11 million T cells that approximately 500,000 cDNA molecules came. TCRdb reprocessed the PCR reads via MiXCR and lists one record per CDR3 protein. The sample records about 620,000 distinct CDR3 sequences, roughly 47% being singletons. Study findings and constraints: When the samples were clustered directly with F measure, those that had been prepared in the same batch showed strong co-clustering. Relative to controls, patients had several TRBV segments at higher frequency, with TRBV5-6, TRBV5-1 and TRBV20-1 among these.

Losses at the gene ends were 4 bases for V and 3 bases for J; bases not matched to a gene: 1. The CDR3 extends over 12 amino acids. Germline V gives CDR1 SQVTM, CDR2 ANQGSEA. This clonotype occurred once. Its antigen is currently unknown. V is TRBV29-1 and J is TRBJ2-5; 8 bases match TRBD1. This clonotype was obtained from a girl aged 5-17 years with multiple sclerosis. Sequencing was done on a sample of blood. CDR3 amino acids: CSVVQGEETQYF. CDR3 in DNA: TGCAGCGTTGTACAGGGGGAAGAGACCCAGTACTTC. Variable domain in full (rest from reference TRBV29-1 and TRBJ2-5): SAVISQKPSRDICQRGTSLTIQCQVDSQVTMMFWYRQQPGQSLTLIATANQGSEATYESGFVIDKFPISRPNLTFSTLTVSNMSPEDSSIYLCSVVQGEETQYFGPGTRLLVL.